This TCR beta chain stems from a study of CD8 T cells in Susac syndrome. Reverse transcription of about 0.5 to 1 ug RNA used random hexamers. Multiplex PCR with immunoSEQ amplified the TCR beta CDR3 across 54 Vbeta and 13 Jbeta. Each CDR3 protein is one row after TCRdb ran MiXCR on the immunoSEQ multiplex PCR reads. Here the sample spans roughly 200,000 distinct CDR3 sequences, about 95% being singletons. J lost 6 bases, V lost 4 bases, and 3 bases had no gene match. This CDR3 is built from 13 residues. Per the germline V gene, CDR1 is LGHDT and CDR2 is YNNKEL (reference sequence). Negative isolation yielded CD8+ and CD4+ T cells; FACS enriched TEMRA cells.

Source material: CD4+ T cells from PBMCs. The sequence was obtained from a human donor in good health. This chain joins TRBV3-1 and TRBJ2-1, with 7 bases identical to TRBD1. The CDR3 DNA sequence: TGTGCCAGCAGCCCCAGGGGGACCAATGAGCAGTTCTTC. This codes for CASSPRGTNEQFF.